One and the same sample provided the 10 T cell receptor beta chains below, sequenced in a study of cytotoxic CD8 clonotypes in ibrutinib-treated CLL. Clones were sequenced by immunoSEQ multiplex PCR, and TCRdb holds only the in-frame ones, with some missing. This sample has about 130,000 clones, with around three quarters found just once. The source material was PBMCs, sampled after 12 months of ibrutinib treatment. Receptor source: a human donor with chronic lymphocytic leukemia.

The J gene is TRBJ2-1, the V gene TRBV5-4; TRBD2 matches at 9 bases. V shed 0 bases and J 3 bases; nucleotides not matched to a gene: 7. Germline CDR1 and CDR2: SGHNT and YYREEE (reference sequence). The CDR3 has 17 amino acids. The CDR3 coding sequence is TGTGCCAGCAGCTTGGGGGCTAGCGGGGCGTTCTACAATGAGCAGTTCTTC. The encoded protein is CASSLGASGAFYNEQFF. Complete variable domain (other parts from reference TRBV5-4 and TRBJ2-1): ETGVTQSPTHLIKTRGQQVTLRCSSQSGHNTVSWYQQALGQGPQFIFQYYREEENGRGNFPPRFSGLQFPNYSSELNVNALELDDSALYLCASSLGASGAFYNEQFFGPGTRLTVL.

The chain combines TRBV7-2 with TRBJ2-2, with unresolved D. Trimming took off 3 bases at V and 1 base at J, with 9 bases between the two ends. Looked up from germline, CDR1 is SGHTA and CDR2 is FQGNSA. The CDR3 sequence is 15 residues long. CDR3 loop: CASSLVHWNTGELFF. The CDR3 nucleotides are TGTGCCAGCAGCTTGGTACACTGGAACACCGGGGAGCTGTTTTTT.

The chain uses TRBV6-1 and TRBJ2-1; 9 positions match TRBD1. Germline-derived CDR1 and CDR2 are MNHNS and SASEGT. The trim removed 1 base at V and 7 bases at J, leaving 8 bases unmatched. The CDR3 covers 16 residues. The CDR3 protein is CASSEVGGQGRNEQFF. The CDR3 bases are TGTGCCAGCAGTGAAGTAGGGGGACAGGGACGGAATGAGCAGTTCTTC.

The chain is built from TRBV30 and TRBJ2-1, with TRBD2 matching 11 bases. Germline trimming cut 2 bases from V and 9 bases from J; bases unmatched to any gene: 9. Per germline, CDR1 GTSNPN and CDR2 SVGIG (reference sequence). There are 15 residues in the CDR3. CDR3 nucleotide sequence: TGTGCCTGGAGTATATCACTAGCGGGAGAAACTGAGCAGTTCTTC. Residues: CAWSISLAGETEQFF.

The chain combines TRBV7-9 with TRBJ2-6; D is perhaps TRBD1 (6 bases). This CDR3 region has 16 residues. Germline assignment: CDR1 SEHNR and CDR2 FQNEAQ (reference sequence). V was pared by 5 bases and J by 1 base, with 12 bases between. The CDR3 DNA follows: TGTGCCAGCAGCACAACAGGGCTTTCTGGGGCCAACGTCCTGACTTTC. Its protein is CASSTTGLSGANVLTF.

This chain uses TRBV29-1 with TRBJ2-7, with a weak D call TRBD1 (5 bases). CDR3 size: 16 residues. Looked up from germline, CDR1 is SQVTM and CDR2 is ANQGSEA. V lost 2 bases, J lost 0 bases, and 17 bases lay in between. CDR3 bases: TGCAGCGTTGAAAGTGGTGCAGGCAGGGCCTCCTACGAGCAGTACTTC. Translation gives CSVESGAGRASYEQYF.

This rearrangement joins TRBV28 to TRBJ1-1, with 8 bases that match TRBD1. The CDR3 spans 15 residues. V lost 4 bases and J lost 7; bases outside the gene matches: 11. Germline V CDR1 and CDR2: MDHEN, SYDVKM. CDR3 loop: CASSSPIRGRFEAFF. CDR3 bases: TGTGCCAGCAGTTCTCCTATCAGGGGGCGCTTTGAAGCTTTCTTT.

This chain uses TRBV19 with TRBJ2-2; weak D call: TRBD2 (5 bases). The length of the CDR3 is 15 residues. The V end lost 3 bases, the J end lost 7 bases, and 15 bases lay between the germline ends. Germline CDR1 LNHDA, CDR2 SQIVND (reference sequence). CDR3 nucleotide sequence: TGTGCCAGTAGTATCCGGGCCGGGGTGATCGGGGAGCTGTTTTTT. Translated: CASSIRAGVIGELFF.

The V call is TRBV21-1, the J call TRBJ2-3; TRBD2, the D gene given by the table, was not confirmed from the DNA. TRBV21-1 is a pseudogene. The CDR3 is made up of 15 amino acids. The CDR3 reads CASSKGGRRTDTQYF. CDR3 in DNA: TGTGCCAGCAGCAAGGGGGGGAGGCGGACAGATACGCAGTATTTT.

V is TRBV6-1 and J is TRBJ1-3; D not certain. The CDR3 has 15 amino acids. In germline, CDR1 is MNHNS, CDR2 SASEGT. V was trimmed by 2 bases and J by 0 bases, leaving 8 bases between them. The CDR3 loop is CASSEITYSGNTIYF. The CDR3 region has the DNA TGTGCCAGCAGTGAAATAACTTACTCTGGAAACACCATATATTTT.